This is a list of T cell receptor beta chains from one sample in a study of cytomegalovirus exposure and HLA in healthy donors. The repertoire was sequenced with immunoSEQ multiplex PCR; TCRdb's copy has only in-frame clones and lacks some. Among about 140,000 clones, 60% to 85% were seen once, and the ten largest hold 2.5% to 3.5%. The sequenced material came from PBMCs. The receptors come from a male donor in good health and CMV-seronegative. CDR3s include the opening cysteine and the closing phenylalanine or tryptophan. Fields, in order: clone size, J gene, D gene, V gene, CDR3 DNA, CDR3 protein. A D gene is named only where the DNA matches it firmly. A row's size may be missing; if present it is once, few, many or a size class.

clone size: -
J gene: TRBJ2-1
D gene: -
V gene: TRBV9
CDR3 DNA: TGTGCCAGCAGCCTCGACAGCCTCACCTACAATGAGCAGTTCTTC
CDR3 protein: CASSLDSLTYNEQFF

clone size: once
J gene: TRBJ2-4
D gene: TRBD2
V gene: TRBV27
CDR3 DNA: TGTGCCAGCAGTTCCCGGCTAGCGGACAAAAACATTCAGTACTTC
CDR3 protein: CASSSRLADKNIQYF

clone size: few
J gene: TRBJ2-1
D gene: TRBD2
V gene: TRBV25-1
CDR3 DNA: TGTGCCAGCAGTGACGCTAGCGGGAATCGCTACAATGAGCAGTTCTTC
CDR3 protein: CASSDASGNRYNEQFF

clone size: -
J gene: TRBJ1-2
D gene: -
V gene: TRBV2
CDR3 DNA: TGTGCCACCGAGACTAGGGGAGAGAGGGGCTACACCTTC
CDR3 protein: CATETRGERGYTF

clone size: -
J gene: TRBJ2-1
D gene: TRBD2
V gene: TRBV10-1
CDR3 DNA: TGCGCCAGCAGGGGGCGGACTAGCGGGGGGCCAGTCAGCTCCTACAATGAGCAGTTCTTC
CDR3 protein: CASRGRTSGGPVSSYNEQFF

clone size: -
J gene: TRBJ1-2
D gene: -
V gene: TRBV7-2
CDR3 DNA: TGTGCCAGCAGCCCCCAGATTCTTGAAGGCTACACCTTC
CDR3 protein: CASSPQILEGYTF

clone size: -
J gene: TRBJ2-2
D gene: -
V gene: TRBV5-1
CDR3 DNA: TGCGCCAGCAGGGATGGACAGAACACCGGGGAGCTGTTTTTT
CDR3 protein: CASRDGQNTGELFF

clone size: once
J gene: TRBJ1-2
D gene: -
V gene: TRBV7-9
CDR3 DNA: TGTGCCAGCAGCCTAGAACTCTCTAAAGGCTACACCTTC
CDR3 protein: CASSLELSKGYTF

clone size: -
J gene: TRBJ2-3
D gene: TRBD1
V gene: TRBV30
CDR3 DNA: TGTGCCTGGAGTGCCGGACAGGGGGCTACAGATACGCAGTATTTT
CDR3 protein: CAWSAGQGATDTQYF

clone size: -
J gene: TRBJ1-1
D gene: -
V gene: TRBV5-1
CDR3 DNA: TGCGCCAGCAGCTTCCAGGGTAATGGTTCTGAAGCTTTCTTT
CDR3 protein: CASSFQGNGSEAFF

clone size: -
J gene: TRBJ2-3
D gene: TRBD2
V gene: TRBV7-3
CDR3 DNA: TGTGCCAGCAGCTGGACTAGCGGGGGGTCGGATACGCAGTATTTT
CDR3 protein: CASSWTSGGSDTQYF

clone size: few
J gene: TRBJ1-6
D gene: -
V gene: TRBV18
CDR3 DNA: TGTGCCAGCTCACCACAGGGGTTCGGCAATTCACCCCTCCACTTT
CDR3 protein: CASSPQGFGNSPLHF

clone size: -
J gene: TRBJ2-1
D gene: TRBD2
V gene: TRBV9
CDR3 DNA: TGTGCCAGCAGCTGGGGGACTAGCGGAGGGAATGAGCAGTTCTTC
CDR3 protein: CASSWGTSGGNEQFF

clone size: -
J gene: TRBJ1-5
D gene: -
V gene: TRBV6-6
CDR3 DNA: TGTGCCGGCGCGACATCTCCACAGCCCCAGCATTTT
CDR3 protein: CAGATSPQPQHF

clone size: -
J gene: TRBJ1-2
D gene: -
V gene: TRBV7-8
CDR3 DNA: TGTGCCAGCAGCTTACATCTCAATACTACCACCTTC
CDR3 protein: CASSLHLNTTTF

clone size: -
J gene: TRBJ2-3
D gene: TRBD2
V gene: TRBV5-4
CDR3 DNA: TGTGCCAGCAGCTTGCTGAGCGGGGGGTTTTCCACAGATACGCAGTATTTT
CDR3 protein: CASSLLSGGFSTDTQYF

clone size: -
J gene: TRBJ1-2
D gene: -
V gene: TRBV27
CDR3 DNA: TGTGCCAGCAGTTCAGACACAAACTATGGCTACACCTTC
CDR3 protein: CASSSDTNYGYTF

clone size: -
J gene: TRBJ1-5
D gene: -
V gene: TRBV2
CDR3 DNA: TGTGCCAGCAGTGTGGGCAGAGGCAATCAGCCCCAGCATTTT
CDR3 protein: CASSVGRGNQPQHF

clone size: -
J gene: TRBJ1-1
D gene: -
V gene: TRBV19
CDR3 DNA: TGTGCCAGTAGTATTGGAGCAGGGTATTCTGAAGCTTTCTTT
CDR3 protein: CASSIGAGYSEAFF

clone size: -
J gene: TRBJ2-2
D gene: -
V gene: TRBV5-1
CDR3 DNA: TGCGCCAGCAGCGTCGGGAGTGGGACCGGGGAGCTGTTTTTT
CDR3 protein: CASSVGSGTGELFF

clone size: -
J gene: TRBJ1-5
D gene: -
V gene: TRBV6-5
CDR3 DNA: TGTGCCAGCAGTTACAGTCAGGGTGGCAATCAGCCCCAGCATTTT
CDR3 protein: CASSYSQGGNQPQHF

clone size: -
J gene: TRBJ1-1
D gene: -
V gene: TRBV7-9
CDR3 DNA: TGTGCCAGCAGCTTAGGCTCCAGGGAATCGGACACTGAAGCTTTCTTT
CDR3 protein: CASSLGSRESDTEAFF

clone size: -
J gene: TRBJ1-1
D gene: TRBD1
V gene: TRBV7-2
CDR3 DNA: TGTGCCAGCAGCCCCCCGGGACAGGGGATTTCGTTGTCTGCTTTCTTT
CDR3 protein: CASSPPGQGISLSAFF

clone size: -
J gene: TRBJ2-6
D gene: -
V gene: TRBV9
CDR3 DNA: TGTGCCAGCAGCAGATTCGACAGGCTTCCGGGTGGGGCCAACGTCCTGACTTTC
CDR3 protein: CASSRFDRLPGGANVLTF

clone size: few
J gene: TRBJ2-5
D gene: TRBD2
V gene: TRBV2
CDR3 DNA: TGTGCCAGCAGTGAAACTAGCGGGGGGTTGGCAGAGACCCAGTACTTC
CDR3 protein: CASSETSGGLAETQYF

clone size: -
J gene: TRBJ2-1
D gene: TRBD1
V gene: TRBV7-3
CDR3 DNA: TGTGCCAGCAGCAAGGACAGGGGGGGGATCAATGAGCAGTTCTTC
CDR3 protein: CASSKDRGGINEQFF

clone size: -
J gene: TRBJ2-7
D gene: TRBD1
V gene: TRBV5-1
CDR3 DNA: TGCGCCAGCAGTGCCGGGACAGGGTACGAGCAGTACTTC
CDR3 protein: CASSAGTGYEQYF

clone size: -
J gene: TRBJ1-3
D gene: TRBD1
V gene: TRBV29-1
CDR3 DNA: TGCAGCGTCCTCGGGACAGAACCTCGAATATATTTT
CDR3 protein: CSVLGTEPRIYF

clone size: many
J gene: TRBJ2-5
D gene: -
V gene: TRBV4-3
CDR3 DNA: TGCGCCAGCAGCCAAGATAGGGGGGGCTCAGAGACCCAGTACTTC
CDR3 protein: CASSQDRGGSETQYF